These 17 T cell receptor beta chains were all obtained from the same sample, sequenced in a study of cytomegalovirus exposure and HLA in healthy donors. Researchers ran the PCR with 60 Vbeta and 13 Jbeta primers. Some clones are missing from TCRdb's copy, which holds only in-frame ones; the method was immunoSEQ multiplex PCR. The table lists 180,000 or so clones, roughly 78% of them singletons, with under 2% in the top ten. Sequencing was done on a sample of PBMCs. These receptors all stem from a woman in her twenties or thirties in good health and CMV-seronegative.

Written as DNA, the CDR3 is TGTGCCAGCAGCTTCGGGACTACCTACAATGAGCAGTTCTTC. Translation: CASSFGTTYNEQFF. J is TRBJ2-1 and V is TRBV5-6; 7 positions match TRBD2. The J segment lost 2 bases and the V segment lost 2 bases, leaving 1 base of the junction unmatched. Per the germline V gene, CDR1 is SGHDT and CDR2 is YYEEEE. The CDR3 loop spans 14 amino acids.

With respect to this clone: Compared with germline, one end of the junction differs, possibly owing to a read error. The rearrangement links TRBV7-7 to TRBJ2-3, with D uncertain. The CDR3 extends over 14 amino acids. Germline V lookup: CDR1 SSHAT, CDR2 FNYEAQ (reference sequence). The CDR3 coding sequence is TGTGCTAGCAGCTTAGGCTACAGCCGAGATACGCAGTATTTT. Translation: CASSLGYSRDTQYF.

Here the CDR3 reads CASSGQGMNTEAFF. As DNA, the CDR3 is TGCGCCAGCAGCGGACAGGGTATGAACACTGAAGCTTTCTTT. The gene calls are TRBV5-1 and TRBJ1-1; 8 positions match TRBD1. The CDR3 spans 14 residues. Per germline, CDR1 SGHRS and CDR2 YFSETQ. J lost 0 bases, V lost 4 bases, and 2 bases had no gene match.

This chain connects TRBV6-6 to TRBJ2-5, with D unclear. Between the trimmed V and J ends, which lost 5 bases and 4 bases, there was a span of 17 bases. This CDR3 contains 15 residues. The germline V gene has CDR1 MNHNY and CDR2 SVGAGI (reference sequence). CDR3 coding DNA: TGTGCCAGCAGTCCGGCCACGAGCGTGTTAGAGACCCAGTACTTC. Its protein is CASSPATSVLETQYF.

V gene TRBV4-3 combines with J gene TRBJ2-2; tentative D call: TRBD1 (5 bases). The length of the CDR3 is 14 residues. V was trimmed by 3 bases and J by 6 bases, leaving 11 bases between them. The germline V gene encodes CDR1 LGHNA and CDR2 YSLEER. The DNA for the CDR3 is TGCGCCAGCAGCCAGACAGAACGCGCCGGGGAGCTGTTTTTT. Protein sequence: CASSQTERAGELFF.

Notes on this clone: A junction boundary mismatches the germline segment, possibly from a read error. This chain uses TRBV7-7 with TRBJ2-1, with 8 nucleotides matching TRBD1. The germline CDR1 and CDR2 sequences are SSHAT and FNYEAQ (reference sequence). The CDR3 sequence is 14 residues long. The CDR3 nucleotides are TGTGCTAGCAGCCTAGACCGGGACAGGTATGAGCAGTTCTTC. Protein: CASSLDRDRYEQFF.

The V call is TRBV6-5, the J call TRBJ2-5, with a possible D match to TRBD1 (6 bases). Germline V gene sequence: CDR1 MNHEY, CDR2 SVGAGI. The CDR3 runs 16 residues. The V gene lost 4 bases and the J gene lost 4 bases, with 19 bases spanning the gap. The CDR3 DNA follows: TGTGCCAGCAGTTTCCCACTCCCGACAGGCCGAGAGACCCAGTACTTC. Translation gives CASSFPLPTGRETQYF.

The chain uses TRBV30 and TRBJ2-5; 8 bases are a match to TRBD1. There are 13 residues in the CDR3. Looked up from germline, CDR1 is GTSNPN and CDR2 is SVGIG (reference sequence). The junction had 2 bases not matched to a gene; V was cut back by 5 bases and J by 0 bases. In DNA, the CDR3 is TGTGCCTGGGACAGGGGTTACCAAGAGACCCAGTACTTC. Its translation is CAWDRGYQETQYF.

V is TRBV9 and J is TRBJ2-7, with D perhaps matching TRBD1 (6 bases). The CDR3 extends over 14 amino acids. Germline CDR1 SGDLS, CDR2 YYNGEE. Trimming took off 4 bases at V and 0 bases at J, with 11 bases between the two ends. The CDR3 here is CASSPQGFSYEQYF. In DNA, the CDR3 is TGTGCCAGCAGCCCCCAGGGGTTCTCCTACGAGCAGTACTTC.

The CDR3 here is CASCLGQGETQYF. CDR3 coding DNA: TGTGCCAGTTGCCTCGGACAGGGAGAGACCCAGTACTTC. The chain links TRBV27 to TRBJ2-5; 8 nucleotides line up with TRBD1. Unmatched junction bases numbered 7, after V lost 9 bases and J lost 4 bases. This CDR3 has 13 residues. The germline CDR1 and CDR2 sequences are MNHEY and SMNVEV (reference sequence).

The sample holds a few counts of this clone. The V call is TRBV6-1, the J call TRBJ1-1; a possible D gene is TRBD1 (6 bases). CDR3 length: 12 residues. V lost 3 bases, J lost 7 bases, and 9 bases lay in between. The germline gives CDR1 MNHNS, CDR2 SASEGT. The CDR3 nucleotides are TGTGCCAGCAGTGATTGGGACAATGAAGCTTTCTTT. Translated: CASSDWDNEAFF.

V and J are TRBV2 and TRBJ1-1; D is unclear. The CDR3 is 14 amino acids. Trimming pared 7 bases from V and 1 base from J, leaving 13 bases between. Germline CDR1 is SNHLY and CDR2 is FYNNEI. The DNA of the CDR3 is TGTGCCAGCATTATGTGGCCCCGGAACACTGAAGCTTTCTTT. Translated, it gives CASIMWPRNTEAFF.

The chain combines TRBV6-1 with TRBJ2-7; 10 bases are a match to TRBD1. The CDR3 is 15 amino acids. Germline V gives CDR1 MNHNS, CDR2 SASEGT. V dropped 7 bases and J dropped 4; count of bases not matched to a gene: 10. The CDR3 here is CASTERGTGAYEQYF. CDR3 coding DNA: TGTGCCAGCACGGAGCGGGGGACAGGGGCTTACGAGCAGTACTTC.

This clone was seen more than once but under ten times. This chain uses TRBV10-2 with TRBJ1-6; no clear D gene. Per the germline V gene, CDR1 is WSHSY and CDR2 is SAAADI. V was trimmed by 2 bases and J by 4 bases, leaving 6 bases between them. CDR3 length: 14 residues. The CDR3 region is CASSETYYNSPLHF. The DNA for the CDR3 is TGCGCCAGCAGTGAGACCTATTATAATTCACCCCTCCACTTT.

The chain combines TRBV6-1 with TRBJ2-7; D is uncertain. Between the trimmed V and J ends, which lost 6 bases and 1 base, there was a span of 16 bases. CDR3 length: 15 amino acids. Germline CDR1 MNHNS, CDR2 SASEGT. The CDR3 DNA reads TGTGCCAGCAGCCCAGACCAGGCTGGATCCTACGAGCAGTACTTC. This translates into CASSPDQAGSYEQYF.

V is TRBV5-6 and J is TRBJ2-1, with TRBD2 matching 7 bases. V dropped 5 bases and J dropped 9; count of bases not matched to a gene: 8. This CDR3 region has 13 residues. CDR1 is SGHDT and CDR2 is YYEEEE in the germline V gene. The CDR3 region has the DNA TGTGCCAGCAGTGGGCGGGGGAGGGGTGAGCAGTTCTTC. This sequence encodes CASSGRGRGEQFF.

The chain links TRBV5-1 to TRBJ2-2; 7 bases align to TRBD1. The J segment lost 6 bases and the V segment lost 8 bases, leaving 7 bases of the junction unmatched. The CDR3 is 13 residues long. The germline gives CDR1 SGHRS, CDR2 YFSETQ. In DNA form, the CDR3 reads TGCGCCAGTGGACAGGTTCGCCCCGGGGAGCTGTTTTTT. As protein: CASGQVRPGELFF.